This T cell receptor (beta chain) derives from a study of T-cell reconstitution after alpha-beta-depleted transplantation in children. Construction of the TCRbeta library involved unique molecular identifiers. TCRdb independently ran MiXCR on the PCR reads; one entry per CDR3 protein. The sample lists some 290,000 distinct CDR3 sequences, roughly 9.5% occurring once. Trimming took 1 base from V and 5 from J, leaving 18 bases between them. Germline CDR1 is DFQATT and CDR2 is SNEGSKA (reference sequence). This CDR3 is 15 amino acids long. In this sample, this clonotype turned up many times. The material sequenced was PBMCs from the stem cell graft donor, taken from the stem cell graft. The sequence was collected from a human donor who donated a stem cell graft to a child with SCID. The V call is TRBV20-1, the J call TRBJ2-7; D gene unclear. The CDR3 spells CSARAEYERGDEQYF. The CDR3 DNA follows: TGCAGTGCTAGAGCCGAATATGAGCGTGGGGACGAGCAGTACTTC.